The clone carrying this T cell receptor beta chain was seen more than once but under ten times. The antigen is not known. The data belong to a study of beta chain features in type 1 diabetes. General observations from the study: In all four CD4+ subsets, TCRB CDR3 length was significantly, moderately reduced in type 1 diabetes. Shorter templates might be favored by PCR, equally in patients and controls.

Sorting based on CD45RO/CCR7/CD25/CD127/CD95/CD27 separated CD4+ naive, central memory, regulatory and stem cell-like memory cells. The study reverse transcribed the entire isolated RNA, so it sequenced expressed TCRB transcripts. Produced via immunoSEQ multiplex PCR; TCRdb's table is partial and in-frame only. The profile shows 280,000 or so clones, 15% of them singletons. This CDR3 is built from 13 residues. Germline loops: CDR1 GTSNPN, CDR2 SVGIG (reference sequence). Trimming left V 4 bases short and J 5 bases short, with 15 bases between. This sequence was found in a man between 18 and 29 years old with type 1 diabetes. Sequencing was done on a sample of naive CD4+ T cells from blood. The chain couples TRBV30 to TRBJ2-7; TRBD2 might be the D (5 bases). The CDR3 reads CAWNLLRAHEQYF. As DNA, the CDR3 is TGTGCCTGGAATCTCCTGAGGGCCCACGAGCAGTACTTC. Full variable domain (outside the CDR3, taken from reference TRBV30 and TRBJ2-7): SQTIHQWPATLVQPVGSPLSLECTVEGTSNPNLYWYRQAAGRGLQLLFYSVGIGQISSEVPQNLSASRPQDRQFILSSKKLLLSDSGFYLCAWNLLRAHEQYFGPGTRLTVT.